This entry lists 17 T cell receptor beta chains sequenced from one sample in a study of CD8 T cells in Susac syndrome (dated by TCRdb to about 2019). The method behind the library was the immunoSEQ multiplex PCR assay. RNA was extracted using the RNeasy kit, and roughly 0.45 to 1 microgram was reverse transcribed with random hexamers. Starting from the raw public reads, TCRdb applied fastp trimming at Q25, assembled clones with MiXCR and retained in-frame beta chains. Entries are consolidated by CDR3 protein sequence, retaining the most common genes and DNA. The sample table records 170,000 or so distinct CDR3 sequences; around 94% of these occur just once. The top ten constitute 0.12% of the sample. The sequenced sample consisted of CD4+ T cells from PBMCs. These receptors all stem from a human donor with Susac syndrome.

The V and J genes are TRBV20-1 and TRBJ2-3; 8 bases agree with TRBD2. The CDR3 extends over 16 amino acids. The trim removed 0 bases at V and 0 bases at J, leaving 5 bases unmatched. Germline CDR1 reads DFQATT; CDR2 reads SNEGSKA (reference sequence). CDR3 sequence: CSAREFGGGSTDTQYF. In DNA form, the CDR3 reads TGCAGTGCTAGAGAATTCGGGGGGGGAAGCACAGATACGCAGTATTTT.

This chain links TRBV27 with TRBJ1-4; D call uncertain. Germline lookup yields CDR1 MNHEY and CDR2 SMNVEV (reference sequence). The CDR3 spans 13 residues. V was cut by 5 bases and J by 15 bases, with 19 bases left in between. CDR3 amino acids: CASSPRFRSKVFF. CDR3 coding DNA: TGTGCCAGCAGTCCGCGATTTCGGAGTAAGGTGTTTTTT. The whole variable domain, filled in from reference TRBV27 and TRBJ1-4, reads EAQVTQNPRYLITVTGKKLTVTCSQNMNHEYMSWYRQDPGLGLRQIYYSMNVEVTDKGDVPEGYKVSRKEKRNFPLILESPSPNQTSLYFCASSPRFRSKVFFGSGTQLSVL.

The chain uses TRBV12-3 or TRBV12-4 and TRBJ1-5; D gene uncertain. The CDR3 is made up of 14 amino acids. V gave up 7 bases and J gave up 0 bases, with 10 bases separating them. CDR3 amino acids: CASTLDFSNQPQHF. In DNA form, the CDR3 reads TGTGCCAGCACCCTCGACTTTAGCAATCAGCCCCAGCATTTT.

The chain recombines TRBV3-1 with TRBJ1-2, with D hard to call. The V and J ends lost 0 bases and 8 bases respectively, with 19 bases between them. Germline-derived CDR1 and CDR2 are LGHDT and YNNKEL (reference sequence). The CDR3 sequence is 16 residues long. As DNA, the CDR3 is TGTGCCAGCAGCCAAGAAGGGATGGGGTCCATCCTAGGCTACACCTTC. As protein: CASSQEGMGSILGYTF.

This chain connects TRBV20-1 to TRBJ2-5; D not certain. The CDR3 runs to 14 residues. Germline assignment: CDR1 DFQATT and CDR2 SNEGSKA (reference sequence). V lost 0 bases, J lost 5 bases, and 13 bases lay in between. CDR3 loop: CSARDDQQRETQYF. CDR3 bases: TGCAGTGCTAGAGATGACCAGCAACGGGAGACCCAGTACTTC.

The V and J genes are TRBV14 and TRBJ1-1; D unresolved. The CDR3 has 11 residues. CDR1 is SGHDN, CDR2 FVKESK, per germline. Between the trimmed V and J ends, which lost 3 bases and 6 bases, there was a span of 5 bases. CDR3 loop: CASSHSPEAFF. The DNA of the CDR3 is TGTGCCAGCAGCCATTCTCCTGAAGCTTTCTTT.

CDR3: CSARDSASGGETQYF. The DNA for the CDR3 is TGCAGTGCTAGAGACTCAGCTTCGGGGGGGGAGACCCAGTACTTC. This sequence joins TRBV20-1 and TRBJ2-5; 8 nucleotides line up with TRBD2. This CDR3 has 15 amino acids. V shed 0 bases, J shed 5 bases, and the junction held 8 bases outside the gene matches. The germline CDR1 and CDR2 sequences are DFQATT and SNEGSKA (reference sequence).

In DNA, the CDR3 is TGTGCCAGCCTTTCTTCAAGCACTGTCTACAATGAGCAGTTCTTC. Its translation: CASLSSSTVYNEQFF. The rearrangement uses TRBV12-3 or TRBV12-4 and TRBJ2-1; unclear D gene. The CDR3 is 15 residues long. Trimming left V 8 bases short and J 3 bases short, with 17 bases between.

The V gene is TRBV6-2 or TRBV6-3, the J gene TRBJ2-2; 7 nucleotides agree with TRBD1. Losses at the gene ends were 2 bases for V and 3 bases for J; bases not matched to a gene: 6. This CDR3 comprises 16 residues. Germline CDR1 reads MNHEY; CDR2 reads SVGEGT. In DNA, the CDR3 is TGTGCCAGCAGTTACATGAGGGGGCGATACACCGGGGAGCTGTTTTTT. Translating gives CASSYMRGRYTGELFF.

The rearrangement links TRBV6-6 to TRBJ2-2, with 9 bases identical to TRBD2. The CDR3 has 16 residues. CDR1 is MNHNY, CDR2 SVGAGI, per germline (reference sequence). Trimming cost V 7 bases and J 4 bases; bases outside gene matches: 10. The CDR3 region is CASTTERGVSTGELFF. The CDR3 DNA reads TGTGCCAGCACCACGGAGCGGGGGGTCAGCACCGGGGAGCTGTTTTTT.

The chain recombines TRBV15 with TRBJ1-4, with unresolved D. The CDR3 has 13 residues. Germline V lookup: CDR1 LNHNV, CDR2 YYDKDF (reference sequence). V was cut by 3 bases and J by 8 bases, with 10 bases left in between. The CDR3 sequence is CATSRGYQEKLFF. The DNA of the CDR3 is TGTGCCACCAGCAGGGGTTATCAGGAAAAACTGTTTTTT.

The chain employs TRBV13 and TRBJ2-7; TRBD2 matches at 12 bases. CDR3 length: 14 residues. After removal of 8 bases from V and 7 bases from J, the junction contained 9 bases not matched to a gene. Germline V lookup: CDR1 PRHDT, CDR2 FYEKMQ (reference sequence). CDR3 residues: CASQTSGGGWEQYF. For the CDR3, the DNA is TGTGCCAGCCAGACTAGCGGGGGAGGGTGGGAGCAGTACTTC.

The genes are TRBV2 and TRBJ2-1; 9 bases fit TRBD1. The CDR3 contains 14 residues. Trimming at V came to 10 bases and at J to 5 bases, leaving 9 bases not matched to a gene. CDR1 and CDR2 (germline): SNHLY, FYNNEI. Written as DNA, the CDR3 is TGTGCCAACACCGGGACAGGGATTAACAATGAGCAGTTCTTC. It encodes CANTGTGINNEQFF.

The chain employs TRBV7-9 and TRBJ1-6; D call uncertain. The CDR3 totals 15 residues. Germline V gives CDR1 SEHNR, CDR2 FQNEAQ (reference sequence). Deletions cut 5 bases from V and 10 bases from J, with 18 bases between. The CDR3 DNA reads as TGTGCCAGCAGCCCCCTCTTTTGGGGTAACTCACCCCTCCACTTT. Protein sequence: CASSPLFWGNSPLHF.

The genes are TRBV2 and TRBJ1-1; 7 bases line up with TRBD1. Looked up from germline, CDR1 is SNHLY and CDR2 is FYNNEI. Germline trimming cut 5 bases from V and 7 bases from J; bases unmatched to any gene: 4. This CDR3 contains 12 residues. CDR3 sequence reads: CASSTRTGEAFF. CDR3 coding DNA: TGTGCCAGCAGTACAAGGACAGGTGAAGCTTTCTTT. Filled out from reference TRBV2 and TRBJ1-1, the complete variable domain reads EPEVTQTPSHQVTQMGQEVILRCVPISNHLYFYWYRQILGQKVEFLVSFYNNEISEKSEIFDDQFSVERPDGSNFTLKIRSTKLEDSAMYFCASSTRTGEAFFGQGTRLTVV.

The V gene is TRBV18, the J gene TRBJ2-2; no reliable D call. The CDR3 has 12 residues. The V end was cut by 8 bases, the J end by 4 bases, with 8 bases between. CDR1 and CDR2 from the germline V gene are KGHSH and LQKENI. CDR3 in DNA: TGTGCCAGCCACCGGAGCACCGGGGAGCTGTTTTTT. Its translation is CASHRSTGELFF.

The rearrangement links TRBV5-4 to TRBJ2-5; D remains unclear. Germline V gene sequence: CDR1 SGHNT, CDR2 YYREEE (reference sequence). Trimming removed 0 bases from V and 1 base from J, with 13 bases in between. The CDR3 is made up of 16 amino acids. CDR3 nucleotides: TGTGCCAGCAGCTTGGCGGACCGCGCTCTCCAAGAGACCCAGTACTTC. This sequence encodes CASSLADRALQETQYF.